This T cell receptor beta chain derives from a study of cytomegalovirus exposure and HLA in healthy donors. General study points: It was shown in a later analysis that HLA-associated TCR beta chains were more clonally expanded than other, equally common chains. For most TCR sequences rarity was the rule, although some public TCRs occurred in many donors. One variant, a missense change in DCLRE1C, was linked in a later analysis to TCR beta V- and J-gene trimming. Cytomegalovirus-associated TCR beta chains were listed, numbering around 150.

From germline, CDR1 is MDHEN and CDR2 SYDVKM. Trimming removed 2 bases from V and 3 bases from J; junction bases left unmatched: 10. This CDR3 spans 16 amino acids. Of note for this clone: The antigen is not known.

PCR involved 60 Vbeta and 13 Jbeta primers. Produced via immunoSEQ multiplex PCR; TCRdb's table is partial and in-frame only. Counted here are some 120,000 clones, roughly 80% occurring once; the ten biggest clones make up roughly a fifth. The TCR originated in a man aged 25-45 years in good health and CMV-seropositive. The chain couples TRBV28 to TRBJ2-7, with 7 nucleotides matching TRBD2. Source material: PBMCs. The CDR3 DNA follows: TGTGCCAGCAGTTTAAATGTGGCTAGCGGCCGCTACGAGCAGTACTTC. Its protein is CASSLNVASGRYEQYF.